This TCR beta chain derives from a study of cytomegalovirus exposure and HLA in healthy donors. Study-level background: T cells numbering 150 million to 200 million yielded 100 million to 120 million unique TCR beta sequences in an earlier analysis. Around 78 million unique TCRs, all from HLA-typed donors, were included in an early release of the data. Study-wide results and limits: Earlier analysis yielded a pattern in which most TCR beta V segments were productive about 90% or about 30% of the time. A classifier reportedly called cytomegalovirus status with high sensitivity and specificity.

Regarding this clone: Its antigen is still unknown.

The CDR3 runs 18 residues. The PCR employed 60 Vbeta primers together with 13 Jbeta primers. Assay used: immunoSEQ multiplex PCR; TCRdb lists only in-frame clones, some missing. The sample yields 90,000 to 100,000 clones, more than 55% seen once. This chain connects TRBV21-1 to TRBJ2-5; the D segment call TRBD1 is taken from the table without a DNA check. TRBV21-1 has pseudogene status. The sequence came from a boy aged 5-17 years in good health and CMV-seropositive. Sequenced material: PBMCs. This CDR3 reads CASSKAALGQTIGETQYF. DNA of the CDR3: TGTGCCAGCAGCAAAGCGGCCCTAGGACAGACGATAGGAGAGACCCAGTACTTC.